The clone carrying this TCR beta chain showed up many times. The target antigen is unknown. Sequencing libraries for TCR beta were prepared with iRepertoire HTBI primers and Arm-PCR of CDR3 regions. TCRdb used MiXCR to reprocess the multiplex PCR reads, holding one entry per CDR3 protein. The repertoire includes about 470,000 distinct CDR3 sequences, 15% of them detected once, and around 15% sits in the top ten. Time point denoted: newly diagnosed GD, antithyroid drugs for less than 3 months. Isolated PBMC RNA provided the starting material for the TCR library. V was cut by 1 base and J by 6 bases, with 19 bases left in between. The CDR3 is 15 amino acids. Germline CDR1 and CDR2: DFQATT and SNEGSKA (reference sequence). This sample was taken from a study of regulatory T cells in long-lasting Graves disease. Findings and limits, study-wide: Persistent disease exhibited a predilection for TRBV28, TRBJ1-2 and TRBJ2-5.

The same sample was also studied in work on T cells in Graves' hyperthyroidism and ophthalmopathy. That study adds: Patients were excluded because of uncontrolled infection, other autoimmune disease, pregnancy or lactation. Using 13 V-J features, a model discriminated ophthalmopathy from stable hyperthyroidism. Model output signaled ophthalmopathy a median roughly 6.5 months ahead of onset.

This TCR was recovered from a woman in her thirties with Graves disease. J is TRBJ2-7 and V is TRBV20-1; the D call may be TRBD1 or TRBD2 (6 bases each). The specimen was peripheral blood mononuclear cells (PBMCs), collected at new diagnosis, from a patient treated with antithyroid drugs. CDR3 amino acids: CSARGGTSSFFEQYF. CDR3 bases: TGCAGTGCTAGAGGCGGGACAAGCTCCTTCTTCGAGCAGTACTTC.